The rows below give T cell receptor beta chains drawn from one sample of a study of T cell clones after liver transplantation. Generated by immunoSEQ multiplex PCR, the TCRdb table keeps only in-frame clones and is missing some. The repertoire has more than 100,000 clones, around 84% of them found once; the top ten carry approximately 2.9%. This specimen consisted of CD4+ T cells from blood, obtained around 44 months after liver transplant. All receptors come from a human patient who received a liver transplant. Part of the T cells may come from the graft donor. CDR3s include the opening cysteine and the closing phenylalanine or tryptophan. The order of the fields is V gene, D gene, CDR3 length, J gene, clone size, CDR3 protein, CDR3 DNA. A D gene is named only where the DNA matches it firmly. A clone size is listed for some rows: how often the clone was seen (once, few, many), or a class if it is expanded.

V: TRBV7-6
D: .
length: 12
J: TRBJ2-5
size: few
CDR3: CASSRWRETQYF
DNA: TGTGCCAGCAGTCGCTGGAGGGAGACCCAGTACTTC

V: TRBV28
D: .
length: 14
J: TRBJ1-3
size: .
CDR3: CATGPPPRGNTIYF
DNA: TGTGCCACCGGACCCCCCCCGCGCGGAAACACCATATATTTT

V: TRBV7-8
D: .
length: 10
J: TRBJ2-5
size: .
CDR3: CASSFETQYF
DNA: TGTGCCAGCAGCTTCGAGACCCAGTACTTC

V: TRBV7-9
D: .
length: 14
J: TRBJ1-6
size: few
CDR3: CASTNLAGNSPLHF
DNA: TGTGCCAGCACTAATCTGGCAGGGAATTCACCCCTCCACTTT

V: TRBV5-1
D: .
length: 13
J: TRBJ1-1
size: .
CDR3: CASSLWGGTEAFF
DNA: TGCGCCAGCAGCTTATGGGGGGGTACTGAAGCTTTCTTT

V: TRBV7-3
D: .
length: 15
J: TRBJ1-2
size: once
CDR3: CASSTNAGGNYGYTF
DNA: TGTGCCAGCAGCACCAATGCGGGGGGTAACTATGGCTACACCTTC

V: TRBV6-6
D: TRBD2
length: 14
J: TRBJ2-2
size: .
CDR3: CATTAGENTGELFF
DNA: TGTGCCACTACAGCGGGAGAAAACACCGGGGAGCTGTTTTTT

V: TRBV7-9
D: TRBD2
length: 16
J: TRBJ2-7
size: .
CDR3: CASSLNLAGGTYEQYF
DNA: TGTGCCAGCAGTCTCAATTTGGCGGGGGGAACCTACGAGCAGTACTTC

V: TRBV28
D: .
length: 19
J: TRBJ2-2
size: .
CDR3: CASSLYPSGHFLNTGELFF
DNA: TGTGCCAGCAGTTTATACCCCTCTGGACACTTCTTGAACACCGGGGAGCTGTTTTTT

V: TRBV11-2
D: .
length: 13
J: TRBJ2-7
size: .
CDR3: CASSPRLHYEQYF
DNA: TGTGCCAGCAGCCCCCGGTTACACTACGAGCAGTACTTC

V: TRBV11-3
D: TRBD1
length: 15
J: TRBJ2-2
size: .
CDR3: CASSGGDRATGELFF
DNA: TGTGCCAGCAGCGGGGGGGACAGGGCCACCGGGGAGCTGTTTTTT

V: TRBV6-6
D: .
length: 14
J: TRBJ2-7
size: .
CDR3: CASSYSITSYEQYF
DNA: TGTGCCAGCAGTTACTCGATTACGAGCTACGAGCAGTACTTC

V: TRBV6-1
D: TRBD1
length: 14
J: TRBJ2-3
size: .
CDR3: CASSRQGSPDTQYF
DNA: TGTGCCAGCAGTAGACAGGGATCCCCAGATACGCAGTATTTT

V: TRBV11-2
D: .
length: 14
J: TRBJ2-5
size: .
CDR3: CASSFYRNQETQYF
DNA: TGTGCCAGCAGCTTTTACAGAAACCAAGAGACCCAGTACTTC

V: TRBV19
D: TRBD1
length: 14
J: TRBJ2-7
size: .
CDR3: CASSPPGGPYEQYF
DNA: TGTGCCAGTAGTCCGCCAGGGGGCCCGTACGAGCAGTACTTC

V: TRBV29-1
D: .
length: 15
J: TRBJ1-1
size: .
CDR3: CSVPVSGTFNTEAFF
DNA: TGCAGCGTTCCTGTATCCGGGACATTTAACACTGAAGCTTTCTTT

V: TRBV6-5
D: TRBD1
length: 14
J: TRBJ1-1
size: .
CDR3: CASSYPGQTTSDFF
DNA: TGTGCCAGCAGTTACCCGGGACAGACCACCTCAGATTTCTTT

V: TRBV4-1
D: TRBD1
length: 14
J: TRBJ1-5
size: .
CDR3: CASSLTGGGQPQHF
DNA: TGCGCCAGCAGCCTAACAGGGGGTGGCCAGCCCCAGCATTTT

V: TRBV14
D: .
length: 14
J: TRBJ1-2
size: few
CDR3: CASSQLLTGYGYTF
DNA: TGTGCCAGCAGCCAACTCCTCACGGGCTATGGCTACACCTTC

V: TRBV6-1
D: .
length: 13
J: TRBJ2-5
size: .
CDR3: CASSVNLQETQYF
DNA: TGTGCCAGCAGTGTCAACTTACAAGAGACCCAGTACTTC

V: TRBV9
D: .
length: 15
J: TRBJ2-7
size: few
CDR3: CASSVNPAVTGEQYF
DNA: TGTGCCAGCAGCGTAAATCCAGCGGTAACTGGCGAGCAGTACTTC

V: TRBV7-2
D: TRBD1
length: 13
J: TRBJ2-5
size: .
CDR3: CASSLGQGQTQYF
DNA: TGTGCCAGCAGCTTGGGACAGGGACAGACCCAGTACTTC

V: TRBV27
D: .
length: 15
J: TRBJ1-3
size: .
CDR3: CASSFIGSPVDTIYF
DNA: TGTGCCAGCAGTTTTATCGGTTCCCCTGTGGACACCATATATTTT

V: TRBV18
D: .
length: 13
J: TRBJ2-7
size: .
CDR3: CASSRNDWDEQYF
DNA: TGTGCCAGCTCCCGTAATGACTGGGACGAGCAGTACTTC

V: TRBV27
D: .
length: 14
J: TRBJ2-7
size: .
CDR3: CASSFNGKPYEQYF
DNA: TGTGCCAGCAGTTTCAACGGGAAGCCCTACGAGCAGTACTTC

V: TRBV7-3
D: TRBD1
length: 13
J: TRBJ2-2
size: .
CDR3: CASSSGTAGELFF
DNA: TGTGCCAGCAGCTCCGGGACAGCCGGGGAGCTGTTTTTT

V: TRBV14
D: .
length: 18
J: TRBJ2-2
size: .
CDR3: CASSQRRQDHTNTGELFF
DNA: TGTGCCAGCAGCCAACGAAGACAGGATCACACTAACACCGGGGAGCTGTTTTTT

V: TRBV18
D: .
length: 15
J: TRBJ1-3
size: once
CDR3: CASSRMTDSGNTIYF
DNA: TGTGCCAGCTCACGAATGACAGACTCTGGAAACACCATATATTTT

V: TRBV29-1
D: .
length: 15
J: TRBJ2-6
size: .
CDR3: CSVVASNSGANVLTF
DNA: TGCAGCGTTGTTGCGAGCAACTCTGGGGCCAACGTCCTGACTTTC

V: TRBV18
D: TRBD2
length: 15
J: TRBJ2-1
size: .
CDR3: CASFKRDSSYNEQFF
DNA: TGTGCCAGCTTCAAGCGGGATTCCTCCTACAATGAGCAGTTCTTC

V: TRBV6-4
D: .
length: 16
J: TRBJ1-1
size: .
CDR3: CASQKPEGFWSTEAFF
DNA: TGTGCCAGCCAAAAACCAGAGGGTTTTTGGAGCACTGAAGCTTTCTTT

V: TRBV25-1
D: .
length: 12
J: TRBJ2-7
size: .
CDR3: CASSQGTYEQYF
DNA: TGTGCCAGCTCGCAGGGCACCTACGAGCAGTACTTC

V: TRBV28
D: .
length: 15
J: TRBJ2-1
size: .
CDR3: CASSLAGTFDNEQFF
DNA: TGTGCCAGCAGTTTGGCAGGGACGTTCGACAATGAGCAGTTCTTC

V: TRBV28
D: .
length: 12
J: TRBJ1-5
size: .
CDR3: CATQGVNQPQHF
DNA: TGTGCCACTCAGGGAGTCAATCAGCCCCAGCATTTT

V: TRBV11-2
D: .
length: 12
J: TRBJ1-2
size: once
CDR3: CASSLVVNAYTF
DNA: TGTGCCAGCAGCTTAGTTGTGAATGCCTACACCTTC

V: TRBV28
D: .
length: 15
J: TRBJ1-3
size: .
CDR3: CASRDTGLSGNTIYF
DNA: TGTGCCAGCAGAGACACGGGACTCTCTGGAAACACCATATATTTT

V: TRBV25-1
D: TRBD2
length: 16
J: TRBJ2-3
size: few
CDR3: CASSRGLAGYPDTQYF
DNA: TGTGCCAGCAGCCGGGGACTAGCGGGATACCCAGATACGCAGTATTTT

V: TRBV29-1
D: TRBD2
length: 13
J: TRBJ2-1
size: .
CDR3: CSKSGGSYNEQFF
DNA: TGCAGCAAGAGCGGGGGATCCTACAATGAGCAGTTCTTC

V: TRBV10-1
D: .
length: 11
J: TRBJ2-3
size: .
CDR3: CASGTQHTQYF
DNA: TGCGCCAGCGGGACTCAACATACGCAGTATTTT

V: TRBV6-1
D: TRBD2
length: 15
J: TRBJ2-7
size: once
CDR3: CASSPRLAGPYEQYF
DNA: TGTGCCAGCAGTCCCCGACTAGCGGGACCCTACGAGCAGTACTTC

V: TRBV6-1
D: TRBD1
length: 13
J: TRBJ2-1
size: .
CDR3: CASGLTGVNEQFF
DNA: TGTGCCAGCGGACTCACAGGGGTCAATGAGCAGTTCTTC

V: TRBV2
D: .
length: 15
J: TRBJ1-1
size: .
CDR3: CASSERRPGNTEAFF
DNA: TGTGCCAGCAGTGAGCGTCGGCCAGGGAACACTGAAGCTTTCTTT

V: TRBV5-1
D: .
length: 12
J: TRBJ2-7
size: few
CDR3: CASSLFGAEQYF
DNA: TGCGCCAGCAGCTTGTTTGGGGCCGAGCAGTACTTC

V: TRBV28
D: .
length: 12
J: TRBJ1-5
size: few
CDR3: CASSLYPQPQHF
DNA: TGTGCCAGCAGTTTATATCCCCAGCCCCAGCATTTT

V: TRBV7-3
D: TRBD2
length: 18
J: TRBJ2-3
size: .
CDR3: CASSLGKGLAGGPDTQYF
DNA: TGTGCCAGCAGCTTAGGAAAGGGACTAGCGGGGGGGCCAGATACGCAGTATTTT

V: TRBV5-1
D: TRBD1
length: 15
J: TRBJ2-5
size: .
CDR3: CASSLSTGGGETQYF
DNA: TGCGCCAGCAGCCTCTCGACAGGGGGGGGAGAGACCCAGTACTTC